This TCR beta chain was profiled in a study of T cell responses to AZD1222 COVID-19 vaccine. Whole-study findings and limits: The donor group comprised mostly white British people and more females; the analysis possibly underestimated clonal diversity. Repertoires were sampled only after the peak T cell response.

As concerns this clone: Antigen specificity is unknown.

Profiling relied on immunoSEQ multiplex PCR, and the TCRdb table lists in-frame clones only, not all of them. The repertoire holds roughly 120,000 clones, 85% to 90% seen once, with roughly 4.5% in the top ten. V was shortened by 2 bases and J by 1 base, with 5 bases between the two germline ends. The CDR3 has 13 residues. Germline V CDR1 and CDR2: MNHEY, SMNVEV (reference sequence). The chain recombines TRBV27 with TRBJ1-1; D might be TRBD1 (5 bases). This clonotype originated in an adult in good health. The sequencing used peripheral blood, collected on day 0 of AZD1222 vaccination. The DNA for the CDR3 is TGTGCCAGCAGTTTACAGGGGAACACTGAAGCTTTCTTT. Translating it yields CASSLQGNTEAFF.